Reported below is one T cell receptor beta chain. Its antigen remains unknown. With 2 bases clipped from V and 10 bases from J, the junction kept 7 bases outside the gene matches. The CDR3 is 13 amino acids. Germline CDR1 is GTSNPN and CDR2 is SVGIG (reference sequence). The record originates from a study of T cells in Graves' hyperthyroidism and ophthalmopathy. Hyperthyroidism, newly diagnosed and lasting under 2 months, affected patients aged 18 to 65. Exclusion criteria comprised uncontrolled infection, other autoimmune disease, pregnancy or lactation. Study results and limitations: It was a median about 6.5 months before onset that the model predicted ophthalmopathy.

Amplified TCR beta CDR3 regions derived from RNA transcripts. The TCR CDR3 first-round RT-PCR relied on the HTBI primer set. TCRdb reanalysed the multiplex PCR reads using MiXCR and keeps one entry per CDR3 protein. The sample records roughly 710,000 distinct CDR3 sequences, under 45% being singletons. Sequenced input: blood. This chain links TRBV30 with TRBJ1-2, with 10 positions matching TRBD1. The sequence was obtained from a woman aged 40 to 49 with Graves' hyperthyroidism. CDR3 amino acids: CAWSLTGTGDYTF. DNA of the CDR3: TGTGCCTGGAGTCTTACCGGGACAGGGGACTACACCTTC. The full variable domain, with the rest looked up from reference TRBV30 and TRBJ1-2, is SQTIHQWPATLVQPVGSPLSLECTVEGTSNPNLYWYRQAAGRGLQLLFYSVGIGQISSEVPQNLSASRPQDRQFILSSKKLLLSDSGFYLCAWSLTGTGDYTFGSGTRLTVV.